A selection of T cell receptor beta chains follows, all from one sample in a study of shared clonotypes between healthy human individuals. The method was immunoSEQ multiplex PCR; TCRdb's version includes in-frame clones alone and lacks a portion of them. The data contain approximately 620,000 clones, more than 95% of them singletons. Specimen: naive CD4+ T cells sorted from blood. The receptors derive from a woman aged 30 to 39 in good health. Both conserved end residues are part of each CDR3. The D gene is left open where the match is weak. Size values are once, few and many counts, or a class for expanded clones, and some rows have none.

d_gene	j_gene	v_gene	abundance	CDR3nt	CDR3aa
TRBD1	TRBJ1-1	TRBV30	.	TGTGCCTACTTACAGGGGGCTGGTGAAGCTTTCTTT	CAYLQGAGEAFF
TRBD1	TRBJ1-5	TRBV27	.	TGTGCCAGCAGTCCCAAGGGACAGGGGGCTCTGGGGCAGCCCCAGCATTTT	CASSPKGQGALGQPQHF
.	TRBJ2-3	TRBV28	.	TGTGCCAACAGGGGGGGTGGCACAGATACGCAGTATTTT	CANRGGGTDTQYF
.	TRBJ2-7	TRBV28	once	TGTGCCAGCAGAGCAAGCTACGAGCAGTACTTC	CASRASYEQYF
.	TRBJ1-1	TRBV10-3	few	TGTGCCATCAGTGACAGGAACACTGAAGCTTTCTTT	CAISDRNTEAFF
TRBD2	TRBJ2-5	TRBV7-8	.	TGTGCCAGCAGCTCGAGACTAGCGGGAGGGCAAGAGACCCAGTACTTC	CASSSRLAGGQETQYF
.	TRBJ2-5	TRBV19	.	TGTGCCAGTAGTACAGGGTACCAAGAGACCCAGTACTTC	CASSTGYQETQYF
.	TRBJ2-7	TRBV4-1	.	TGCGCCAGCAGCCAAGCTTGGAAGCCCTACGAGCAGTACTTC	CASSQAWKPYEQYF
.	TRBJ1-2	TRBV27	.	TGTGCCAGCAGTCTCCTGGGCAGGGTCAACTATGGCTACACCTTC	CASSLLGRVNYGYTF
TRBD1	TRBJ2-7	TRBV6-5	.	TGTGCCAGCAGTTACGGGACAGGGGTCTCCTACGAGCAGTACTTC	CASSYGTGVSYEQYF
.	TRBJ1-4	TRBV5-1	.	TGCGCCAGCAGCTTGGGGCCGTCTAATGAAAAACTGTTTTTT	CASSLGPSNEKLFF
TRBD2	TRBJ2-1	TRBV28	.	TGTGCCAGCAGTGCTGGACTAGGGCCCTACAATGAGCAGTTCTTC	CASSAGLGPYNEQFF
TRBD2	TRBJ2-7	TRBV28	.	TGTGCCAGCAGTTTAGTGGGACTAGCGGGTCTCGGCGAGCAGTACTTC	CASSLVGLAGLGEQYF
.	TRBJ2-1	TRBV6-5	.	TGTGCCAGCCGAAGGGGACCCTACAATGAGCAGTTCTTC	CASRRGPYNEQFF
.	TRBJ2-1	TRBV9	.	TGTGCCAGCAGACAACCAGCGGGCTCCTACAATGAGCAGTTCTTC	CASRQPAGSYNEQFF
.	TRBJ2-1	TRBV6-1	.	TGTGCCAGCAGTCATGAGTACAATGAGCAGTTCTTC	CASSHEYNEQFF
.	TRBJ2-3	TRBV7-2	.	TGTGCCAGCAGCTGGGGGGTGGTGACAGATACGCAGTATTTT	CASSWGVVTDTQYF
TRBD2	TRBJ2-1	TRBV2	.	TGTGCCAGCAGTGAACATGGCGGGAGGGCAGGGGAGCAGTTCTTC	CASSEHGGRAGEQFF
TRBD1	TRBJ2-7	TRBV19	.	TGTGCCAGTAGTACGGGACAGGGGTACAACGAGCAGTACTTC	CASSTGQGYNEQYF
.	TRBJ2-7	TRBV6-1	.	TGTGCCAGCAGTGAAAGTGTCAGGGATTACGAGCAGTACTTC	CASSESVRDYEQYF
.	TRBJ1-4	TRBV6-1	.	TGTGCCAGCAGTGACGTGAGGTTTTGGGAAAAACTGTTTTTT	CASSDVRFWEKLFF
TRBD1	TRBJ1-2	TRBV12-5	.	TGTGCTAGTGGTTTGGGAGGACAGGGAGCTCGAGGCTACACCTTC	CASGLGGQGARGYTF
.	TRBJ1-5	TRBV18	.	TGTGCCAGCTCACCTCAATACAATCAGCCCCAGCATTTT	CASSPQYNQPQHF
TRBD1	TRBJ2-7	TRBV7-2	.	TGTGCCAGCAGCTCCTCGGACAGGAGCTCCTACGAGCAGTACTTC	CASSSSDRSSYEQYF
TRBD2	TRBJ2-1	TRBV7-2	.	TGTGCCAGCAGCGCCCTAGCGGGAGGGGGGAATGAGCAGTTCTTC	CASSALAGGGNEQFF
.	TRBJ2-7	TRBV7-4	.	TGTGCCAGCAGCGCCAACCGGTTGGGGGGCGAGCAGTACTTC	CASSANRLGGEQYF
TRBD2	TRBJ2-1	TRBV19	.	TGTGCCAGTAGTACCAGGACTAGCGGGAGGAATGAGCAGTTCTTC	CASSTRTSGRNEQFF
.	TRBJ2-1	TRBV11-2	.	TGTGCCAGCAGCTTAGTCCGGGCTCACAATGAGCAGTTCTTC	CASSLVRAHNEQFF
.	TRBJ1-1	TRBV5-1	.	TGCGCCAGCAGCTGGGGGATGGACAGCGTGAACACTGAAGCTTTCTTT	CASSWGMDSVNTEAFF
.	TRBJ1-2	TRBV30	.	TGTGCCTGTTCCGGGACGGAGAACTATGGCTACACCTTC	CACSGTENYGYTF
.	TRBJ2-7	TRBV11-3	.	TGTGCCAGCAGCTTACGGGCGGAAGCCTCCTACGAGCAGTACTTC	CASSLRAEASYEQYF
.	TRBJ1-1	TRBV1	.	TGCACCCTCCGGACAGGGAAGGACACTGAAGCTTTCTTT	CTLRTGKDTEAFF
.	TRBJ2-2	TRBV4-1	.	TGCGCCAGCAGCCAAGAAGGGCAGGGATGGTCGACCGGGGAGCTGTTTTTT	CASSQEGQGWSTGELFF
.	TRBJ2-5	TRBV27	.	TGTGCCAGCAGTTTTTCCGACGTGGTGGTAGCGACCCAAGAGACCCAGTACTTC	CASSFSDVVVATQETQYF
.	TRBJ2-5	TRBV7-2	.	TGTGCCAGCAGCTTCTTAATCCAAGAGACCCAGTACTTC	CASSFLIQETQYF
.	TRBJ2-2	TRBV27	.	TGTGCCAGTCAAACCGTTTTGAGCCCCTCCGGGGAGCTGTTTTTT	CASQTVLSPSGELFF
.	TRBJ2-3	TRBV6-5	.	TGTGCCAGCAGTTACAGGCGTCCAGATACGCAGTATTTT	CASSYRRPDTQYF
TRBD1	TRBJ2-1	TRBV14	.	TGTGCCAGCAGCGCACAGGGGGCAAACTACAATGAGCAGTTCTTC	CASSAQGANYNEQFF
TRBD1	TRBJ2-1	TRBV27	once	TGTGCCAGCACCATCGACGCGGACAGGGTCGACAATGAGCAGTTCTTC	CASTIDADRVDNEQFF
.	TRBJ2-7	TRBV7-8	.	TGTGCCAGCAGCCCGAGGTGGGCCAGGGCCGACGAGCAGTACTTC	CASSPRWARADEQYF